The text below deals with one T cell receptor beta chain. Its antigen is unknown. Base qualities are missing; no much larger clone stands one base away. TCRbeta CDR3 regions were amplified from genomic DNA using the immunoSEQ Assay, a bias-controlled multiplex PCR. On the authors' methods: The number of nucleated cells in each sample was estimated by amplification of reference gene primers within the assay. To quantify the absolute abundance of each unique TCRbeta CDR3 rearrangement, sequence reads were collapsed and filtered. For each sample, productive Simpson clonality was calculated as the square root of Simpson's diversity index across productive rearrangements. TCRdb's version of the immuneACCESS table is confined to in-frame rearrangements and falls short of the full clone set. An unresolved V gene accounts for under half of the shortfall where checked; the remainder is of unknown origin. V and J calls plus clone size are reproduced from that table; the DNA served to infer D and trimming. In all, the sample holds around 130,000 clones, and approximately 84% of those were seen once. The ten most abundant clones make up over 9% of the sample.

The data derive from a study of blood T cell repertoires in COVID-19 (dated by TCRdb to about 2020). Study-wide context: Collaborator samples came from the United States, Italy and Spain and covered acute and convalescent phases of COVID-19. The dataset comprised deeply sampled blood TCRbeta repertoires from subjects exposed to, actively infected with, or recovered from COVID-19. A freely available public database, intended as a resource for researchers studying the immune response to SARS-CoV-2, is where the repertoires were released. The samples were drawn from the first 160 participants of the ongoing ImmuneRACE study and from 950 to 1,500 subjects provided by 6 global collaborators. The material from the prospective study consisted of cDNA or gDNA derived from T cells, B-cell-depleted T cells, or PBMCs. A de-identified subject ID, COVID-19 status, age in years and sex were almost always included in the sample metadata. Where available, HLA class I and class II types were obtained from metadata supplied by the sample provider rather than from assay-based typing. Broader findings and caveats from the paper: The quantity of clinical and demographic metadata differed by source and by participant and was supplied without curation.

The CDR3 starts with the cysteine, ends with the phenylalanine, and has 15 residues. Only the CDR3 DNA is retained, 45 bases long and in frame from the first base. Trimming removed 4 bases from V and 2 bases from J, leaving 10 bases between the germline ends. The CDR1 and CDR2 encoded by the germline V gene are SGHRS and YFSETQ. Whole blood was collected in K2EDTA tubes by collaborating institutions according to the institutions' own protocols. For TCRbeta analysis, collaborator samples were shipped as frozen whole blood, as isolated PBMCs, or as DNA extracted from either sample type. This receptor was identified in a woman aged 55-69 years with acute or convalescent COVID-19. The sample comprised peripheral blood. Recombination connected TRBV5-1 to TRBJ2-6; TRBD1 might be the D gene, on 6 matching bases. The bases read TGCGCCAGCAGCCTAGGACAGCCTGGGGCCAACGTCCTGACTTTC. The resulting protein is CASSLGQPGANVLTF.